Presented here are 30 T cell receptor beta chains from one specimen sequenced in a study of vaccination and CD4 T cells after COVID-19. The treatment denotes: roughly 11-day PBMC culture with coronavirus spike peptide pools or control peptides (ViraFEST assay). Their cognate antigens are unknown. An Oncomine TCR Beta short-read assay was used to sequence the DNA from cultured CD4+ T cells. Each CDR3 protein gets one entry after TCRdb re-called the PCR reads with MiXCR. The table includes almost 20,000 distinct CDR3 sequences, around 45% detected once. Sequencing was performed on CD4+ T cells from blood, cultured in vitro, taken after SARS-CoV-2 vaccination. These receptors were collected from a human donor who had recovered from COVID-19.

The chain employs TRBV28 and TRBJ2-7; 9 bases are a match to TRBD2. Per the germline V gene, CDR1 is MDHEN and CDR2 is SYDVKM. CDR3 length: 15 residues. Losses at the gene ends were 2 bases for V and 5 bases for J; bases not matched to a gene: 7. The CDR3 protein is CASSLAGGPANEQYF. CDR3 bases: TGTGCCAGCAGTTTAGCGGGAGGGCCTGCGAACGAGCAGTACTTC.

This clonotype came up a few times. J is TRBJ1-1 and V is TRBV20-1; no clear D. CDR1 is DFQATT and CDR2 is SNEGSKA in the germline V gene (reference sequence). This CDR3 spans 12 amino acids. V dropped 2 bases and J dropped 6 bases, with 10 bases sitting between them. The CDR3 DNA is TGCAGTGCTAGATATGGGCAGTCTGAAGCTTTCTTT. It yields the protein CSARYGQSEAFF.

The chain carries TRBV28 and TRBJ2-7; TRBD1 might be the D (6 bases). Germline CDR1 reads MDHEN; CDR2 reads SYDVKM. The V and J ends lost 6 bases and 1 base respectively, with 16 bases between them. The CDR3 runs 15 residues. CDR3 sequence reads: CASRGDTAVSYEQYF. The DNA of the CDR3 is TGTGCCAGCAGGGGGGACACCGCCGTTTCCTACGAGCAGTACTTC.

The genes are TRBV12-3 or TRBV12-4 and TRBJ2-7; TRBD1 matches 7 bases. With 5 bases clipped from V and 0 bases from J, the junction kept 7 bases outside the gene matches. This CDR3 is built from 15 residues. The CDR3 DNA reads as TGTGCCAGCAGTACGACACAGGGGTTCTCCTACGAGCAGTACTTC. Its translation is CASSTTQGFSYEQYF.

This rearrangement joins TRBV9 to TRBJ1-3; D is possibly TRBD1 (6 bases). Looked up from germline, CDR1 is SGDLS and CDR2 is YYNGEE. V shed 0 bases and J shed 3 bases, with 10 bases lying between them. The CDR3 runs to 15 residues. CDR3 nucleotide sequence: TGTGCCAGCAGCGTAGAGGGGGGCAGTGGAAACACCATATATTTT. This sequence encodes CASSVEGGSGNTIYF.

This clonotype was seen more than once but under ten times. The chain couples TRBV6-1 to TRBJ1-6, with 8 nucleotides matching TRBD1. Germline CDR1 MNHNS, CDR2 SASEGT. This CDR3 contains 13 residues. Trimming removed 6 bases from V and 10 bases from J; junction bases left unmatched: 5. The CDR3 loop reads CASRDREGSPLHF. DNA for the CDR3: TGTGCCAGCAGGGACAGGGAGGGCTCACCCCTCCACTTT.

CDR3 nucleotide sequence: TGTGCCAGCAGCCGGCTCGAGGACAATGAGCAGTTCTTC. Its translation: CASSRLEDNEQFF. The chain recombines TRBV11-3 with TRBJ2-1; no reliable D call. There are 13 residues in the CDR3. V dropped 5 bases and J dropped 5 bases, with 10 bases sitting between them. Looked up from germline, CDR1 is SGHNT and CDR2 is YENEEA.

CDR3 protein: CSANRVTGYTF. Written as DNA, the CDR3 is TGCAGTGCTAACAGGGTCACTGGCTACACCTTC. The rearrangement uses TRBV20-1 and TRBJ1-2; weak D call: TRBD1 (6 bases). This CDR3 is 11 amino acids long. The germline gives CDR1 DFQATT, CDR2 SNEGSKA (reference sequence). V lost 4 bases, J lost 7 bases, and 10 bases lay in between.

This chain joins TRBV10-2 and TRBJ1-1, with D unclear. Germline V gives CDR1 WSHSY, CDR2 SAAADI. V lost 10 bases, J lost 7 bases, and 13 bases lay in between. The length of the CDR3 is 11 residues. The CDR3: CATSSWVEAFF. The CDR3 DNA reads TGCGCCACCTCAAGTTGGGTTGAAGCTTTCTTT.

The V gene is TRBV20-1, the J gene TRBJ2-3; perhaps TRBD2 as D (6 bases). The V gene's germline CDR1 is DFQATT and CDR2 SNEGSKA (reference sequence). The CDR3 contains 14 residues. The ends were cut back, 7 bases at V and 1 base at J, with 15 bases in the middle. CDR3 loop: CSGAGPDGTDTQYF. The CDR3 nucleotides read TGCAGTGGTGCGGGACCGGACGGCACAGATACGCAGTATTTT.

The chain joins TRBV27 to TRBJ1-6; 8 nucleotides align to TRBD1. V shed 2 bases, J shed 2 bases, and the junction held 8 bases outside the gene matches. The germline CDR1 and CDR2 sequences are MNHEY and SMNVEV (reference sequence). The CDR3 spans 18 residues. The CDR3 coding sequence is TGTGCCAGCAGTTTAAGTTCCGGGGACAGGACCTATAATTCACCCCTCCACTTT. This encodes CASSLSSGDRTYNSPLHF.

This chain joins TRBV7-6 and TRBJ2-1; 8 bases match TRBD1. V shed 1 base, J shed 2 bases, and the junction held 4 bases outside the gene matches. Per the germline V gene, CDR1 is SGHVS and CDR2 is FNYEAQ. There are 16 residues in the CDR3. This CDR3 is CASSLEGTGTYNEQFF. The CDR3 DNA follows: TGTGCCAGCAGCTTAGAAGGGACAGGCACCTACAATGAGCAGTTCTTC. The full variable domain, in which reference TRBV7-6 and TRBJ2-1 provide the parts outside the CDR3, is GAGVSQSPRYKVTKRGQDVALRCDPISGHVSLYWYRQALGQGPEFLTYFNYEAQQDKSGLPNDRFSAERPEGSISTLTIQRTEQRDSAMYRCASSLEGTGTYNEQFFGPGTRLTVL.

This clonotype was detected only a few times. The CDR3 sequence: CASSYPYGESLNTEAFF. CDR3 coding DNA: TGTGCCAGCAGTTACCCCTACGGGGAAAGTCTGAACACTGAAGCTTTCTTT. The rearrangement joins TRBV6-5 to TRBJ1-1; D remains unclear. V lost 2 bases, J lost 0 bases, and 16 bases lay in between. The germline V gene has CDR1 MNHEY and CDR2 SVGAGI. The length of the CDR3 is 17 residues.

This clonotype was observed a few times. The chain couples TRBV7-2 to TRBJ1-2; 8 bases line up with TRBD1. Germline CDR1 reads SGHTA; CDR2 reads FQGNSA. With V trimmed by 6 bases and J by 1 base, 13 bases remained unmatched. The CDR3 has 17 amino acids. CDR3 bases: TGTGCCAGCAGTTCTGGACCCCACAGGGGGGATAACTATGGCTACACCTTC. This translates into CASSSGPHRGDNYGYTF.

The sample holds a few counts of this clonotype. The V gene is TRBV6-1, the J gene TRBJ1-1; maybe TRBD1 (5 bases). Trimming took off 6 bases at V and 4 bases at J, with 18 bases between the two ends. The CDR3 extends over 15 amino acids. Per the germline V gene, CDR1 is MNHNS and CDR2 is SASEGT. This CDR3 is CASRRTGTMGTEAFF. The CDR3 bases are TGTGCCAGCAGGAGAACCGGGACGATGGGCACTGAAGCTTTCTTT.

This clonotype turned up a few times. This rearrangement joins TRBV10-3 to TRBJ2-7, with D perhaps given as TRBD1 or TRBD2 (7 bases each). Germline CDR1 and CDR2: ENHRY and SYGVKD. V shed 6 bases and J shed 3 bases, with 18 bases lying between them. There are 15 residues in the CDR3. CDR3 region: CAIRPQGGDYYEQYF. The CDR3 nucleotides read TGTGCCATCAGACCTCAGGGGGGGGACTACTACGAGCAGTACTTC.

The V gene is TRBV20-1, the J gene TRBJ1-1; possibly TRBD1 for D (5 bases). The CDR3 totals 15 residues. From germline, CDR1 is DFQATT and CDR2 SNEGSKA (reference sequence). Between the trimmed V and J ends, which lost 0 bases and 0 bases, there was a span of 11 bases. As DNA, the CDR3 is TGCAGTGCTAGAGATGTGGCCAGGGTGAACACTGAAGCTTTCTTT. This gives the protein CSARDVARVNTEAFF.

The V call is TRBV7-6, the J call TRBJ2-5, with D unresolved. V lost 6 bases and J lost 5, with 10 bases in between. Germline CDR1 and CDR2: SGHVS and FNYEAQ. This CDR3 is built from 12 residues. In nucleotides, the CDR3 is TGTGCCAGCAGAAACACCGAGGAGACCCAGTACTTC. It specifies CASRNTEETQYF.

The chain joins TRBV30 to TRBJ1-5; TRBD1 might be the D (5 bases). The CDR3 consists of 15 residues. V lost 5 bases and J 1 base, leaving 15 bases between the germline ends. Germline CDR1 is GTSNPN and CDR2 is SVGIG (reference sequence). The CDR3 bases are TGTGCCTGGGGCCCGGCGGGGGGGAGCAATCAGCCCCAGCATTTT. Its translation: CAWGPAGGSNQPQHF.

The chain combines TRBV6-1 with TRBJ2-2; D ambiguous. The CDR3 runs 14 residues. V was cut by 6 bases and J by 3 bases, with 11 bases left in between. In germline, CDR1 is MNHNS, CDR2 SASEGT. CDR3 bases: TGTGCCAGCAGCCAAAACCCATACACCGGGGAGCTGTTTTTT. It codes for CASSQNPYTGELFF.

The V gene is TRBV7-9, the J gene TRBJ2-2, with 8 nucleotides matching TRBD1. CDR3 length equals 14 residues. Trimming at V came to 7 bases and at J to 6 bases, leaving 7 bases not matched to a gene. Germline V CDR1 and CDR2: SEHNR, FQNEAQ (reference sequence). DNA for the CDR3: TGTGCCAGCATCCCGACAGGGGTGGCCGGGGAGCTGTTTTTT. It translates to CASIPTGVAGELFF. Full variable domain (missing parts from reference TRBV7-9 and TRBJ2-2): DTGVSQNPRHKITKRGQNVTFRCDPISEHNRLYWYRQTLGQGPEFLTYFQNEAQLEKSRLLSDRFSAERPKGSFSTLEIQRTEQGDSAMYLCASIPTGVAGELFFGEGSRLTVL.

The rearrangement joins TRBV11-1 to TRBJ1-6; no clear D. Germline values: CDR1 SGHAT, CDR2 FQDESV (reference sequence). Trimming stripped 3 bases from V and 7 bases from J, with 10 bases between. The CDR3 sequence is 14 residues long. CDR3 loop: CASSFGSSNSPLHF. DNA of the CDR3: TGTGCCAGCAGCTTCGGTTCATCCAATTCACCCCTCCACTTT.

CDR3 nucleotide sequence: TGCAGTGCTAGTGGGGGGTTTTCCAAAAACATTCAGTACTTC. The encoded protein is CSASGGFSKNIQYF. The genes are TRBV20-1 and TRBJ2-4; tentative D call: TRBD2 (6 bases). V was trimmed by 3 bases and J by 2 bases, leaving 11 bases between them. This CDR3 spans 14 amino acids. Germline V lookup: CDR1 DFQATT, CDR2 SNEGSKA (reference sequence).

The V gene is TRBV5-1, the J gene TRBJ2-5; tentative D call: TRBD1 (5 bases). Trimming pared 0 bases from V and 0 bases from J, leaving 9 bases between. This CDR3 spans 15 amino acids. CDR1 SGHRS and CDR2 YFSETQ come from the germline V gene. CDR3 loop: CASSLAATDQETQYF. The DNA of the CDR3 is TGCGCCAGCAGCTTGGCCGCGACAGACCAAGAGACCCAGTACTTC.

The gene calls are TRBV6-2 or TRBV6-3 and TRBJ2-6, with D perhaps TRBD1 (7 bases). This CDR3 has 14 amino acids. Per the germline V gene, CDR1 is MNHEY and CDR2 is SVGEGT. The germline V and J ends were trimmed by 2 bases and 7 bases, with 9 bases remaining between them. The CDR3 spells CASSYGGGANVLTF. In DNA, the CDR3 is TGTGCCAGCAGTTACGGAGGGGGCGCCAACGTCCTGACTTTC.

A few counts support this clonotype. J is TRBJ2-7 and V is TRBV20-1; 8 nucleotides match TRBD2. The germline V gene has CDR1 DFQATT and CDR2 SNEGSKA (reference sequence). This CDR3 has 15 amino acids. Trimming took 0 bases from V and 6 from J; bases not matched to a gene: 10. The CDR3: CSARDPSGSWREQYF. DNA of the CDR3: TGCAGTGCTAGAGATCCGAGCGGGAGTTGGCGCGAGCAGTACTTC.

The chain combines TRBV7-9 with TRBJ2-1, with 9 bases identical to TRBD1. J lost 6 bases, V lost 5 bases, and 2 bases had no gene match. The CDR3 covers 13 residues. The V gene's germline CDR1 is SEHNR and CDR2 FQNEAQ (reference sequence). CDR3 nucleotide sequence: TGTGCCAGCAGCCCGGACAGGGGCAATGAGCAGTTCTTC. As protein: CASSPDRGNEQFF.

V and J are TRBV7-9 and TRBJ1-6; no reliable D call. The germline V gene encodes CDR1 SEHNR and CDR2 FQNEAQ (reference sequence). The CDR3 is 16 amino acids. Trimming stripped 1 base from V and 13 bases from J, with 20 bases between. CDR3 sequence (DNA): TGTGCCAGCAGCTTAGTTCCAGGAAATTCAGGATCGCCCCTCCACTTT. It translates to CASSLVPGNSGSPLHF.

Here the CDR3 DNA reads TGTGCCAGCAGTGAAACGGCAGGGGGAGGCTATGGCTACACCTTC. It encodes CASSETAGGGYGYTF. The chain combines TRBV6-1 with TRBJ1-2, with 7 bases that match TRBD1. The V segment lost 2 bases and the J segment 4 bases; nucleotides outside the gene matches: 7. There are 15 residues in the CDR3. Germline CDR1 reads MNHNS; CDR2 reads SASEGT.

This chain uses TRBV2 with TRBJ2-7, with a possible D match to TRBD1 (6 bases). Germline assignment: CDR1 SNHLY and CDR2 FYNNEI. The CDR3 contains 12 residues. Trimming left V 4 bases short and J 9 bases short, with 13 bases between. The CDR3 region is CASSGNRVGQYF. As DNA, the CDR3 is TGTGCCAGCAGTGGCAACAGGGTCGGGCAGTACTTC. The full variable domain, rest sourced from reference TRBV2 and TRBJ2-7, is EPEVTQTPSHQVTQMGQEVILRCVPISNHLYFYWYRQILGQKVEFLVSFYNNEISEKSEIFDDQFSVERPDGSNFTLKIRSTKLEDSAMYFCASSGNRVGQYFGPGTRLTVT.